This TCR beta chain was found in a study of monozygotic twins with inflammatory bowel disease. Study-level results: Using the inverse Simpson index, IBD patients had lower TCRbeta diversity than healthy co-twins.

After skipping T cell sorting, the authors isolated total RNA from whole blood. CDR3 length: 17 amino acids. CDR1 and CDR2 from the germline V gene are SGHDN and FVKESK. Used for each TCR library was approximately 4,000 ng of total RNA. TCRdb reprocessed the 5' RACE reads and stores each CDR3 protein as one record, lacking DNA. In all, the sample yields around 370,000 distinct CDR3 sequences. Regarding this clonotype: Its antigen is unidentified.

Sample: blood. The V gene is TRBV14, the J gene TRBJ2-1; the D call from TCRdb, TRBD2, cannot be confirmed without DNA. The sequence was obtained from a human donor with ulcerative colitis or Crohn's disease, or a healthy co-twin of an affected twin (not recorded which). The CDR3 reads CASSQDAGGGGFYEQFF.